This TCR beta chain was sequenced for a study of T cell responses to AZD1222 COVID-19 vaccine. This clone came up a few times. Some clones are missing from TCRdb's copy, which holds only in-frame ones; the method was immunoSEQ multiplex PCR. The sample lists about 120,000 clones; roughly 91% were seen once. CDR1 SGHRS and CDR2 YFSETQ come from the germline V gene. After removal of 7 bases from V and 2 bases from J, the junction contained 8 bases not matched to a gene. The CDR3 extends over 14 amino acids. This clonotype originated in an adult in good health. This chain uses TRBV5-1 with TRBJ2-5; TRBD1 aligns across 7 bases. The specimen comprised peripheral blood, sampled on day 0 of AZD1222 vaccination. The chain's CDR3 is CASGKGQAQETQYF. The CDR3 DNA is TGCGCCAGCGGGAAAGGACAGGCTCAAGAGACCCAGTACTTC. Supplemented by reference TRBV5-1 and TRBJ2-5, the full variable domain reads KAGVTQTPRYLIKTRGQQVTLSCSPISGHRSVSWYQQTPGQGLQFLFEYFSETQRNKGNFPGRFSGRQFSNSRSEMNVSTLELGDSALYLCASGKGQAQETQYFGPGTRLLVL.